A selection of T cell receptor beta chains follows, all from one sample in a study of chemoradiotherapy in HPV16-positive cancers. Repertoires were generated with immunoSEQ multiplex PCR, while TCRdb's copy carries only in-frame clones and drops some. This table holds around 16,000 clones, under 85% found once. This sample was taken from a patient who underwent chemoradiotherapy. The origin of the receptors is a human donor with HPV-associated anogenital cancer. Both conserved end residues are trimmed from each CDR3. The order of the fields is D gene, V gene, CDR3 protein. A D gene is named only where the DNA matches it firmly.

TRBD1 | TRBV7-9 | ASSLARPQGGQPQH
TRBD1 | TRBV30 | AWSVLRTGGIYGYT
- | TRBV28 | ASSNQPQH
TRBD1 | TRBV7-9 | ASSFPTGHWEQY
- | TRBV30 | AWSQGNLGIYEAF
- | TRBV28 | ASGLGLTYNEQF
- | TRBV11-2 | ASSYMNPSPTEAF
- | TRBV5-4 | ASSLGGGATGELF
TRBD1 | TRBV29-1 | SATGTGSLYT
- | TRBV7-2 | ASSLVYEQY
- | TRBV27 | ASSLRPWDTEAF
- | TRBV6-5 | ASSYTGRDSPLH
- | TRBV18 | ASSPYQETQY
- | TRBV23-1 | ASSTVPDTQY
TRBD1 | TRBV18 | ASSPIQGDSEAF
- | TRBV5-1 | ASSFTQGYEQY
- | TRBV19 | ASSSANPPYEQY
TRBD1 | TRBV7-2 | ASSLGGQLEYGYT
TRBD2 | TRBV5-6 | ASSRAGVKETQY
- | TRBV29-1 | SVQGATDTQY
TRBD1 | TRBV4-1 | ARRGRETQY
- | TRBV6-1 | ASSEWQLNSPLH
- | TRBV11-2 | ASSLGLMNTGELF
- | TRBV29-1 | SVASYNEQF
TRBD2 | TRBV5-6 | ASSRGGAAETQY
- | TRBV7-2 | ASSLVGQGLGNTIY
- | TRBV7-3 | ASSFSRNNEQF
TRBD1 | TRBV5-1 | ASSLAWDRESGGYGYT
- | TRBV4-1 | ASSQGGGPDTQY
- | TRBV7-3 | ASSPKGGTDTQY
- | TRBV30 | AWSAGLRTEAF
- | TRBV7-3 | ASSFSGHGYT
- | TRBV9 | ASSVAPTGLVSEQY
TRBD1 | TRBV6-5 | ASSYLSGTANTEAF
- | TRBV5-3 | ARDSLMGPQH
- | TRBV28 | ASSPGRNTEAF
- | TRBV9 | ASSVTGTVGSGYT
- | TRBV30 | AWSVTGYEQY
TRBD2 | TRBV7-2 | ASSFVGGYNEQF
- | TRBV20-1 | SALPDTQY
- | TRBV10-3 | AAVGGENGYT
- | TRBV27 | ASSLLFRSNQPQH